This TCR beta chain was retrieved from a study of Ad26.COV2.S vaccination and SARS-CoV-2 variants. This clone occurred a few times. Regarding treatment: around 19 received Ad26.COV2.S at low or high dose, single or two shots; roughly five received placebo; per-sample allocation not given. Sample collection was performed on day 63 after the first vaccine or placebo injection. This vaccine is an Ad26 vector that expresses the Wuhan-strain SARS-CoV-2 spike. CDR3 length: 14 residues. Between the trimmed V and J ends, which lost 5 bases and 5 bases, there was a span of 16 bases. CDR1 is MDHEN, CDR2 SYDVKM, per germline. Profiling relied on immunoSEQ multiplex PCR, and the TCRdb table lists in-frame clones only, not all of them. The sample records approximately 420,000 clones, more than 85% being singletons.

The sample in question was peripheral blood, obtained in a trial of Ad26.COV2.S vaccine versus placebo. The TCR comes from a person between 18 and 65 years old who received the Ad26.COV2.S COVID-19 vaccine or a placebo. The chain has TRBV28 and TRBJ2-7, with D unresolved. The CDR3 here is CASSTIRARNEQYF. The CDR3 DNA reads TGTGCCAGCAGTACCATCCGGGCGAGGAACGAGCAGTACTTC.